This passage covers 24 T cell receptor beta chains from one sample sequenced in a study of blood T cell repertoires in COVID-19 (TCRdb year 2020). To prepare the library, the immunoSEQ multiplex PCR assay was applied. Drawn from immuneACCESS, this table holds only the in-frame rearrangements with V and J called that TCRdb kept. Clones are partly lost; checked studies trace under half to an unresolved V gene and leave the rest unexplained. The sample has 200,000 or so clones on record, approximately 85% of them singletons. The ten largest make up over 2.5% of the sample. Sequencing was done on a sample of peripheral blood. The receptor set was obtained from a man in his sixties with acute or convalescent COVID-19.

V gene TRBV3-1 (or the pseudogene TRBV3-2) combines with J gene TRBJ2-2, with a tentative D call TRBD2 (5 bases). Germline CDR1 is LGHDT and CDR2 is YNNKEL (reference sequence). The CDR3 is 16 residues long. Deletions cut 1 base from V and 5 bases from J, with 14 bases between. The CDR3 spells CASSQARGSGTGELFF. In nucleotides, the CDR3 is TGTGCCAGCAGCCAAGCACGAGGGAGCGGAACCGGGGAGCTGTTTTTT.

This chain uses TRBV28 with TRBJ2-7, with 9 bases that match TRBD1. The trim removed 6 bases at V and 5 bases at J, leaving 5 bases unmatched. CDR1 and CDR2 (germline): MDHEN, SYDVKM. The CDR3 loop spans 13 amino acids. This CDR3 is CASSDRGNHEQYF. The CDR3 coding sequence is TGTGCCAGCAGCGACAGGGGGAACCACGAGCAGTACTTC.

The chain is built from TRBV6-2 or TRBV6-3 and TRBJ1-5; D is perhaps TRBD1 (6 bases). The germline V and J ends were trimmed by 5 bases and 0 bases, with 11 bases remaining between them. There are 15 residues in the CDR3. Germline lookup yields CDR1 MNHEY and CDR2 SVGEGT. The CDR3 DNA sequence: TGTGCCAGCAGTAGGGACATCCATAGCAATCAGCCCCAGCATTTT. Protein: CASSRDIHSNQPQHF.

This clone was recorded at least ten times. The J gene is TRBJ2-5, the V gene TRBV15; 13 bases are a match to TRBD2. Losses at the gene ends were 9 bases for V and 5 bases for J; bases not matched to a gene: 3. This CDR3 has 13 amino acids. Germline V gives CDR1 LNHNV, CDR2 YYDKDF (reference sequence). The CDR3 DNA is TGTGCCACGACTAGCGGGAGGTGGGAGACCCAGTACTTC. Translating gives CATTSGRWETQYF.

The rearrangement joins TRBV6-6 to TRBJ1-3, with TRBD1 identical over 7 bases. J lost 4 bases, V lost 8 bases, and 8 bases had no gene match. This CDR3 spans 14 amino acids. Germline values: CDR1 MNHNY, CDR2 SVGAGI (reference sequence). The CDR3 coding sequence is TGTGCCAGCTTTTCCACAGGGGCGGGAAACACCATATATTTT. As protein: CASFSTGAGNTIYF.

This clone was recorded a few times. The V and J genes are TRBV5-1 and TRBJ1-5, with a tentative D call TRBD1 (5 bases). The V end was cut by 1 base, the J end by 5 bases, with 13 bases between. Per germline, CDR1 SGHRS and CDR2 YFSETQ. The CDR3 is made up of 15 amino acids. The CDR3 bases are TGCGCCAGCAGCTTGTACGGGGGTGTTGATCAGCCCCAGCATTTT. As protein: CASSLYGGVDQPQHF.

This sequence joins TRBV27 and TRBJ2-3, with TRBD2 as a possible D gene (6 bases). The CDR3 has 15 amino acids. Between the trimmed V and J ends, which lost 6 bases and 0 bases, there was a span of 13 bases. Per germline, CDR1 MNHEY and CDR2 SMNVEV (reference sequence). The CDR3, as DNA: TGTGCCAGCAGGTTACGAGCGGGCAGCACAGATACGCAGTATTTT. Translating it yields CASRLRAGSTDTQYF.

V and J are TRBV5-4 and TRBJ2-7; D not certain. V was shortened by 10 bases and J by 2 bases, with 16 bases between the two germline ends. Germline V gene lookup returns CDR1 SGHNT and CDR2 YYREEE (reference sequence). This CDR3 is 13 amino acids long. CDR3 DNA sequence: TGTGCCGTCGGCTCGGGTGCAACCTACGAGCAGTACTTC. It yields the protein CAVGSGATYEQYF.

The rearrangement uses TRBV4-2 and TRBJ2-7, with 8 bases fitting TRBD1. In germline, CDR1 is LGHNA, CDR2 YNFKEQ. With V trimmed by 2 bases and J by 0 bases, 3 bases remained unmatched. The CDR3 runs to 15 residues. This CDR3 is CASSQSGTGSYEQYF. The CDR3 DNA is TGTGCCAGCAGCCAATCCGGGACAGGCTCCTACGAGCAGTACTTC.

The chain has TRBV7-9 and TRBJ2-1; no firm D call. The V end was cut by 3 bases, the J end by 6 bases, with 12 bases between. There are 14 residues in the CDR3. CDR1 SEHNR and CDR2 FQNEAQ come from the germline V gene (reference sequence). CDR3: CASSFYSASNEQFF. Written as DNA, the CDR3 is TGTGCCAGCAGCTTCTACTCAGCTAGCAATGAGCAGTTCTTC. Using reference TRBV7-9 and TRBJ2-1 for the parts outside the CDR3, the full variable domain is DTGVSQNPRHKITKRGQNVTFRCDPISEHNRLYWYRQTLGQGPEFLTYFQNEAQLEKSRLLSDRFSAERPKGSFSTLEIQRTEQGDSAMYLCASSFYSASNEQFFGPGTRLTVL.

The V call is TRBV9, the J call TRBJ2-5; D gene ambiguous. Germline assignment: CDR1 SGDLS and CDR2 YYNGEE. V dropped 0 bases and J dropped 1 base, with 7 bases sitting between them. This CDR3 region has 14 residues. This CDR3 is CASSVGVFQETQYF. The CDR3 coding sequence is TGTGCCAGCAGCGTAGGCGTATTCCAAGAGACCCAGTACTTC.

The chain carries TRBV5-1 and TRBJ1-6; TRBD1 is a possible D gene (6 bases). V was cut by 4 bases and J by 9 bases, with 23 bases left in between. Germline V lookup: CDR1 SGHRS, CDR2 YFSETQ. The CDR3 spans 17 residues. The CDR3 spells CASSRDPPDSRSSPLHF. The CDR3 DNA is TGCGCCAGCAGCAGAGATCCACCGGACAGTAGATCTTCACCCCTCCACTTT.

There are a few counts of this clone. V is TRBV6-5 and J is TRBJ2-7; D uncertain. CDR3 length: 13 amino acids. From germline, CDR1 is MNHEY and CDR2 SVGAGI. V was pared by 6 bases and J by 2 bases, with 11 bases between. In nucleotides, the CDR3 is TGTGCCAGCAGGCTTGCGCAAGCCTACGAGCAGTACTTC. Protein sequence: CASRLAQAYEQYF.

V is TRBV6-5 and J is TRBJ2-7, with D perhaps TRBD2 (6 bases). Germline CDR1 and CDR2: MNHEY and SVGAGI. This CDR3 has 12 amino acids. The V end was cut by 5 bases, the J end by 3 bases, with 8 bases between. The CDR3 DNA reads TGTGCCAGCAGTACGGGGGTCTACGAGCAGTACTTC. This gives the protein CASSTGVYEQYF.

The chain uses TRBV28 and TRBJ2-5; possible D gene TRBD1, 7 bases. The germline CDR1 and CDR2 sequences are MDHEN and SYDVKM. V dropped 5 bases and J dropped 1 base, with 14 bases sitting between them. The length of the CDR3 is 15 residues. Here the CDR3 DNA reads TGTGCCAGCAGTGGTGCGGGACAGAGCCAAGAGACCCAGTACTTC. Protein: CASSGAGQSQETQYF. The full variable domain, completed using reference TRBV28 and TRBJ2-5, is DVKVTQSSRYLVKRTGEKVFLECVQDMDHENMFWYRQDPGLGLRLIYFSYDVKMKEKGDIPEGYSVSREKKERFSLILESASTNQTSMYLCASSGAGQSQETQYFGPGTRLLVL.

The chain joins TRBV7-9 to TRBJ1-5; possible D gene TRBD1, 5 bases. Trimming left V 7 bases short and J 4 bases short, with 14 bases between. Germline V gene data show CDR1 as SEHNR and CDR2 as FQNEAQ (reference sequence). The CDR3 loop spans 14 amino acids. The CDR3 DNA is TGTGCCAGCACCCAGGTGGGGGGGAATCAGCCCCAGCATTTT. This translates into CASTQVGGNQPQHF.

The CDR3 is CASSLGTGYEETQYF. CDR3 nucleotides: TGTGCCAGCAGCTTAGGGACAGGGTATGAAGAGACCCAGTACTTC. This chain links TRBV7-3 with TRBJ2-5, with TRBD1 matching 9 bases. CDR1 SGHTA and CDR2 FQGTGA come from the germline V gene. The J segment lost 3 bases and the V segment lost 2 bases, leaving 4 bases of the junction unmatched. The CDR3 sequence is 15 residues long.

The rearrangement joins TRBV2 to TRBJ1-1; D is perhaps TRBD1 (6 bases). V dropped 11 bases and J dropped 5 bases, with 18 bases sitting between them. Per the germline V gene, CDR1 is SNHLY and CDR2 is FYNNEI. The CDR3 runs to 13 residues. As DNA, the CDR3 is TGTGCCCACACCCTAGGGGGGGAAACTGAAGCTTTCTTT. As protein: CAHTLGGETEAFF.

This clone turned up a few times. The chain couples TRBV9 to TRBJ2-2; 12 nucleotides match TRBD2. V lost 3 bases to trimming and J lost 7 bases; unmatched junction nucleotides: 7. The CDR3 consists of 16 residues. Per germline, CDR1 SGDLS and CDR2 YYNGEE. The CDR3, as DNA: TGTGCCAGCAGCGCTCTAGCGGGAGGGCTGATCGGGGAGCTGTTTTTT. The encoded protein is CASSALAGGLIGELFF.

The chain employs TRBV28 and TRBJ2-1; TRBD2 matches at 12 bases. V gave up 9 bases and J gave up 7 bases; unmatched junction bases: 7. The germline V gene has CDR1 MDHEN and CDR2 SYDVKM. This CDR3 has 14 amino acids. CDR3 sequence: CASKTSGRVNEQFF. DNA of the CDR3: TGTGCCAGTAAGACTAGCGGGAGAGTTAATGAGCAGTTCTTC.

CDR3 DNA: TGCGCCAGCAGCTGGACTAGCGGCCAGAATGAGCAGTTCTTC. Residues: CASSWTSGQNEQFF. J is TRBJ2-1 and V is TRBV5-1; 10 bases align to TRBD2. Germline V gene lookup returns CDR1 SGHRS and CDR2 YFSETQ. V lost 3 bases, J lost 7 bases, and 4 bases stayed unmatched. CDR3 length equals 14 residues.

The chain joins TRBV27 to TRBJ2-1; a possible D gene is TRBD2 (5 bases). This CDR3 is built from 15 residues. V lost 7 bases to trimming and J lost 5 bases, with 18 bases between them. CDR1 and CDR2 from the germline V gene are MNHEY and SMNVEV (reference sequence). The CDR3 DNA sequence: TGTGCCAGCACACGTCCGGGCTCCGGGGACAATGAGCAGTTCTTC. Its translation: CASTRPGSGDNEQFF.

A single count supports this clone. J is TRBJ1-2 and V is TRBV20-1; possible D gene TRBD1, 5 bases. V was cut by 3 bases and J by 12 bases, with 11 bases left in between. This CDR3 has 10 amino acids. Germline CDR1 is DFQATT and CDR2 is SNEGSKA (reference sequence). Here the CDR3 reads CSASLGRDTF. In DNA form, the CDR3 reads TGCAGTGCTAGTTTGGGGCGCGACACCTTC.

This rearrangement joins TRBV2 to TRBJ1-1; 7 bases line up with TRBD1. The germline gives CDR1 SNHLY, CDR2 FYNNEI. V dropped 5 bases and J dropped 5; count of bases not matched to a gene: 5. The CDR3 is 13 residues long. The CDR3 here is CASSFTGETEAFF. For the CDR3, the DNA is TGTGCCAGCAGTTTTACAGGGGAGACTGAAGCTTTCTTT.